The present T cell receptor beta chain was sequenced within a study of blood T cell repertoires in COVID-19. Turning to the study itself: Samples of COVID-19 (acute and convalescent) were obtained from the United States, Italy and Spain. T cells, B-cell-depleted T cells, or PBMCs supplied cDNA or gDNA.

Participants were aged roughly 18 to 100 years from about 25 US areas. Each recovered donor of Cohort 3 presented with two negative PCRs, clearance, or symptom resolution. Using immunoSEQ multiplex PCR, the repertoire was profiled, and TCRdb retains in-frame clones only, with some absent. Among fewer than 200,000 clones listed, 70% to 80% were seen once. This CDR3 comprises 13 residues. Trimming removed 4 bases at V and 5 bases at J, with 11 bases between. The sequenced sample consisted of PBMCs or T cells enriched from blood (not recorded which). This receptor was identified in a woman between 45 and 60 years old who had recovered from COVID-19. This sequence joins TRBV12-3 or TRBV12-4 and TRBJ1-1; D remains ambiguous. The CDR3, as DNA: TGTGCCAGCAGTTCTTCAACGGGAACTGAAGCTTTCTTT. Translating it yields CASSSSTGTEAFF.